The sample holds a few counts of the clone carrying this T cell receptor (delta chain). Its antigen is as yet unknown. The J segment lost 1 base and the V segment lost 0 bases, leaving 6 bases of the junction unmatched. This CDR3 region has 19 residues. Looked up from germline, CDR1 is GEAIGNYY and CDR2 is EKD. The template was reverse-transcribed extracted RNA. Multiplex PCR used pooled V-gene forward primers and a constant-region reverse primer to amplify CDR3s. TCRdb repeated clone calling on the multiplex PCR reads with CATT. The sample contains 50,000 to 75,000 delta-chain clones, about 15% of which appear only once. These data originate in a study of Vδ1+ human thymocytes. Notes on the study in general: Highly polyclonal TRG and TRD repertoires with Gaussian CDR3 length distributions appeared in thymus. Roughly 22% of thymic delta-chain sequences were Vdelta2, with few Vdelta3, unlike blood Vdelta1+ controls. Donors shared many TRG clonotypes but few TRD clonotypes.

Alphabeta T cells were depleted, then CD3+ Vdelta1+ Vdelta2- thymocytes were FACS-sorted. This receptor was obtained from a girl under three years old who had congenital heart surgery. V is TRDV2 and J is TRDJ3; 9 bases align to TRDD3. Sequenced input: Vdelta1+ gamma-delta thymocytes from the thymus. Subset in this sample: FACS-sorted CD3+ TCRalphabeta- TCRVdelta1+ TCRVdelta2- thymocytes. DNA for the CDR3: TGTGCCTGTGACACCGGGCCGGGGGATACATCCTGGGACACCCGACAGATGTTTTTC. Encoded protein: CACDTGPGDTSWDTRQMFF.